This TCR beta chain was captured in a study of neurological immune-mediated disorders. Study-wide background: The roughly 34 patients with multiple sclerosis comprised about 31 relapsing-remitting cases and 3 secondary progressive cases.

The germline V gene encodes CDR1 LNHNV and CDR2 YYDKDF (reference sequence). The CDR3 is made up of 11 amino acids. Each TCR transcript was tagged with a 10-nucleotide random UMI during 5'RACE. Each CDR3 protein is one row after TCRdb ran MiXCR on the 5' RACE reads. In the table there are under 35,000 distinct CDR3 sequences, approximately 1.4% of which are singletons. Sequenced input: PBMCs. The TCR originated in a woman in her twenties or thirties with multiple sclerosis. The chain couples TRBV15 to TRBJ1-3; D gene ambiguous. DNA for the CDR3: TGTGATACCGGCAGGGGAAACACCATATATTTT. It is translated as CDTGRGNTIYF.